This TCR beta chain came from a study of T-cell reconstitution after alpha-beta-depleted transplantation in children. The study, taken as a whole, reports: Some patients' high day-60 TCRbeta diversity was attributed to recipient cells surviving conditioning.

Construction of the TCRbeta library involved unique molecular identifiers. MiXCR, applied by TCRdb to the PCR reads, yields one record per CDR3 protein. The sample contains fewer than 700,000 distinct CDR3 sequences, 23% of which appear only once. The V end lost 5 bases, the J end lost 1 base, and 5 bases lay between the germline ends. CDR1 is SQVTM and CDR2 is ANQGSEA in the germline V gene. The CDR3 has 12 residues. For this clonotype: The antigen remains unidentified.

The chain is built from TRBV29-1 and TRBJ2-2; D call uncertain. The clonotype was recovered from a boy under two years old who had a stem cell transplant for acute myeloid leukemia, so the T cells may come from the graft donor. Sequenced material: PBMCs, mostly from graft donor cells, taken 360 days after TCRalphabeta/CD19-depleted stem cell transplant. CDR3 DNA sequence: TGCAGCGTTTGTCAGAACACCGGGGAGCTGTTTTTT. Encoded protein: CSVCQNTGELFF.